This T cell receptor beta chain comes out of a study of CD8+ T cells in alopecia areata. Looking at the study overall: Severity of treated patients was scored by affected scalp percentage.

Germline-derived CDR1 and CDR2 are SQVTM and ANQGSEA. V shed 1 base and J shed 0 bases, with 3 bases lying between them. The CDR3 consists of 12 residues. Stated treatment: oral pan-JAK inhibitor, 5-10 mg twice daily. It was cDNA, reverse transcribed from extracted RNA, that served as the sequencing template. The assay was immunoSEQ multiplex PCR, and TCRdb's table has in-frame clones only and misses some. The sample comprises 140,000 to 150,000 clones, about 56% of which are singletons, and less than 20% rests with the top ten. The starting material was CD8+ T cells sorted from blood, obtained at week 4, from a patient treated with tofacitinib. The TCR sequence derives from a human donor with alopecia areata. The gene calls are TRBV29-1 and TRBJ1-2; unclear D gene. The CDR3 DNA is TGCAGCGTTGAAGGATCTAACTATGGCTACACCTTC. Its protein product is CSVEGSNYGYTF. Variable domain in full (rest from reference TRBV29-1 and TRBJ1-2): SAVISQKPSRDICQRGTSLTIQCQVDSQVTMMFWYRQQPGQSLTLIATANQGSEATYESGFVIDKFPISRPNLTFSTLTVSNMSPEDSSIYLCSVEGSNYGYTFGSGTRLTVV.